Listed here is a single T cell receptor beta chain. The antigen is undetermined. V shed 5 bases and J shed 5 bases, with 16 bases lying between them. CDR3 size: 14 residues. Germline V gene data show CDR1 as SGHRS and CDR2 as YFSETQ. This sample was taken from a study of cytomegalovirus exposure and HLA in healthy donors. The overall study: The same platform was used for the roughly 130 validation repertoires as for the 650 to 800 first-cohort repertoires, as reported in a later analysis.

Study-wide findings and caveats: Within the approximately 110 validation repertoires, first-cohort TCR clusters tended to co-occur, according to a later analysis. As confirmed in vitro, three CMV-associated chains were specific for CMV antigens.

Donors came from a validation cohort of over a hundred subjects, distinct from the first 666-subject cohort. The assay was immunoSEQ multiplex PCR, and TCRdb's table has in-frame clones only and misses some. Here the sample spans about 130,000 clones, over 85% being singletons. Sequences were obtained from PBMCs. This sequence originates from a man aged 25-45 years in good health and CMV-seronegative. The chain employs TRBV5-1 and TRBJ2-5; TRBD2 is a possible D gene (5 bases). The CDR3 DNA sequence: TGCGCCAGCAGGGTGGACTTGGCCAGGGAGACCCAGTACTTC. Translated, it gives CASRVDLARETQYF. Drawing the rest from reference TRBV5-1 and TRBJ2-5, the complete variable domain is KAGVTQTPRYLIKTRGQQVTLSCSPISGHRSVSWYQQTPGQGLQFLFEYFSETQRNKGNFPGRFSGRQFSNSRSEMNVSTLELGDSALYLCASRVDLARETQYFGPGTRLLVL.